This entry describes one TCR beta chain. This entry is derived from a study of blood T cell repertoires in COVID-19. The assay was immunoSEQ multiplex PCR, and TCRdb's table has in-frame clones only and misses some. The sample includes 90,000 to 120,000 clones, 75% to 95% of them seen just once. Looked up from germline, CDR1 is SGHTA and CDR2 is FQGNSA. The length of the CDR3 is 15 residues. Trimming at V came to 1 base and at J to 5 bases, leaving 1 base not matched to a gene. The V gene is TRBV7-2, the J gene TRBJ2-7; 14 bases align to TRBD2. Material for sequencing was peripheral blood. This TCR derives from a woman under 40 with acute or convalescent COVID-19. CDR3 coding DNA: TGTGCCAGCAGCTTAGGGGGACTAGCGGGAGACGAGCAGTACTTC. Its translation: CASSLGGLAGDEQYF.